Below are 15 T cell receptor beta chains sequenced from a single sample in a study of beta chain features in type 1 diabetes. Expressed TCRB transcripts were sequenced because the isolated RNA had all been reverse transcribed beforehand. Libraries were prepared by immunoSEQ multiplex PCR; TCRdb keeps only in-frame clonotypes and omits some of them. The table includes 970,000 or so clones, 15% to 20% detected once. Material for sequencing was naive CD4+ T cells from blood. These receptors were taken from a woman between 18 and 30 years old in good health.

A few counts support this clone. V usage is TRBV7-2 and J usage is TRBJ1-2, with 9 bases lining up with TRBD1. CDR3 length: 16 residues. Losses at the gene ends were 5 bases for V and 0 bases for J; bases not matched to a gene: 7. Germline CDR1 reads SGHTA; CDR2 reads FQGNSA. CDR3 in DNA: TGTGCCAGCAGCCTACGGACAGGGGTATCTAACTATGGCTACACCTTC. It translates to CASSLRTGVSNYGYTF.

V gene TRBV11-2 combines with J gene TRBJ2-7; D is perhaps TRBD2 (6 bases). This CDR3 has 14 residues. Germline lookup yields CDR1 SGHAT and CDR2 FQNNGV. With 2 bases removed from V and 7 bases from J, the gap between germline ends came to 15 bases. The CDR3 DNA is TGTGCCAGCAGCTTATCCCCCCGGGGGACGGAGCAGTACTTC. This codes for CASSLSPRGTEQYF.

In regard to this clone: Other DNA variants within this sample encode the same CDR3. This sequence joins TRBV7-9 and TRBJ1-1; D is unresolved. Deletions cut 2 bases from V and 4 bases from J, with 5 bases between. The CDR3 length is 12 residues. CDR1 is SEHNR and CDR2 is FQNEAQ in the germline V gene (reference sequence). CDR3 bases: TGTGCCAGCAGCTTATCTCGCACTGAAGCTTTCTTT. Its translation: CASSLSRTEAFF.

J is TRBJ1-1 and V is TRBV18; D remains unclear. Germline V gene sequence: CDR1 KGHSH, CDR2 LQKENI. Trimming removed 0 bases at V and 3 bases at J, with 11 bases between. The CDR3 sequence is 15 residues long. The CDR3 nucleotides read TGTGCCAGCTCACCACCATGGGGATTCGACACTGAAGCTTTCTTT. Translation: CASSPPWGFDTEAFF.

The chain couples TRBV18 to TRBJ1-1; D not resolved. This CDR3 is built from 16 residues. Trimming pared 0 bases from V and 0 bases from J, leaving 11 bases between. Germline CDR1 KGHSH, CDR2 LQKENI. In DNA, the CDR3 is TGTGCCAGCTCACCACCAAATCTTCTTATGAACACTGAAGCTTTCTTT. As protein: CASSPPNLLMNTEAFF.

The chain recombines TRBV19 with TRBJ1-1; 10 bases map to TRBD1. The ends lost 9 bases at V and 5 bases at J; junction bases unmatched: 6. Germline V CDR1 and CDR2: LNHDA, SQIVND (reference sequence). The CDR3 loop spans 13 amino acids. The CDR3 DNA reads TGTGCCAGCAAAGGACAGGGGGGAACTGAAGCTTTCTTT. This translates into CASKGQGGTEAFF.

In its sample, this clone was seen a few times. Other DNA sequences from this sample encode an identical CDR3 as well. The CDR3 DNA reads TGTGCCAGCTCACCCGGACTAGCGGGAGGCGAGCAGTACTTC. Residues: CASSPGLAGGEQYF. V usage is TRBV18 and J usage is TRBJ2-7; 14 bases agree with TRBD2. Losses at the gene ends were 3 bases for V and 6 bases for J; bases not matched to a gene: 1. The CDR3 runs to 14 residues. Germline V CDR1 and CDR2: KGHSH, LQKENI.

Here the CDR3 reads CASSLGQAYNEQFF. CDR3 DNA: TGTGCCAGCAGCCTCGGACAGGCCTACAATGAGCAGTTCTTC. This chain links TRBV7-6 with TRBJ2-1, with TRBD1 identical over 7 bases. The germline CDR1 and CDR2 sequences are SGHVS and FNYEAQ. This CDR3 has 14 residues. V lost 5 bases and J lost 2; bases outside the gene matches: 3. The variable domain in full, with the rest retrieved from reference TRBV7-6 and TRBJ2-1, is GAGVSQSPRYKVTKRGQDVALRCDPISGHVSLYWYRQALGQGPEFLTYFNYEAQQDKSGLPNDRFSAERPEGSISTLTIQRTEQRDSAMYRCASSLGQAYNEQFFGPGTRLTVL.

V gene TRBV29-1 combines with J gene TRBJ2-7; D is unclear. The CDR3 runs to 15 residues. The V gene lost 0 bases and the J gene lost 0 bases, with 12 bases spanning the gap. Germline CDR1 SQVTM, CDR2 ANQGSEA. CDR3 in DNA: TGCAGCGTTGAAGATCATACAAGAAGCTCCTACGAGCAGTACTTC. Protein sequence: CSVEDHTRSSYEQYF.

In its sample, this clone was seen a few times. The chain combines TRBV4-3 with TRBJ1-2; D remains unclear. Trimming took 0 bases from V and 7 from J, leaving 9 bases between them. Germline lookup yields CDR1 LGHNA and CDR2 YSLEER. This CDR3 spans 13 amino acids. CDR3 nucleotides: TGCGCCAGCAGCCAAGAAGGAGGCAGTGGCTACACCTTC. This gives the protein CASSQEGGSGYTF.

There are a few counts of this clone. The chain combines TRBV20-1 with TRBJ1-3; D remains unclear. Germline V lookup: CDR1 DFQATT, CDR2 SNEGSKA (reference sequence). V was cut by 0 bases and J by 3 bases, with 0 bases left in between. The CDR3 is 11 residues long. This CDR3 reads CSARDGNTIYF. The CDR3 DNA follows: TGCAGTGCTAGAGATGGAAACACCATATATTTT.

The V call is TRBV7-2, the J call TRBJ2-5; D is possibly TRBD1 or TRBD2 (5 bases each). The CDR3 covers 15 residues. CDR1 and CDR2 (germline): SGHTA, FQGNSA. V shed 3 bases and J shed 0 bases, with 11 bases lying between them. CDR3 sequence reads: CASSLGPLYQETQYF. The CDR3 DNA reads TGTGCCAGCAGCTTGGGACCACTATACCAAGAGACCCAGTACTTC.

Written as DNA, the CDR3 is TGCGCCAGCAGCTCACTTACTAGCGGGAGTCTGGGTGAGCAGTTCTTC. Protein: CASSSLTSGSLGEQFF. The chain recombines TRBV5-1 with TRBJ2-1, with TRBD2 matching 11 bases. CDR1 and CDR2 (germline): SGHRS, YFSETQ. CDR3 length: 16 residues. Germline trimming cut 3 bases from V and 9 bases from J; bases unmatched to any gene: 11.

This clone was picked up a small number of times. The genes are TRBV18 and TRBJ2-7; TRBD2 matches 14 bases. The trim removed 4 bases at V and 3 bases at J, leaving 2 bases unmatched. Germline CDR1 is KGHSH and CDR2 is LQKENI. The CDR3 runs to 15 residues. The CDR3 sequence is CASSLGLAGVYEQYF. CDR3 sequence (DNA): TGTGCCAGCTCACTGGGACTAGCGGGAGTCTACGAGCAGTACTTC.

Only a few counts were recorded for this clone. The chain couples TRBV7-3 to TRBJ2-2; 8 bases are shared with TRBD2. In germline, CDR1 is SGHTA, CDR2 FQGTGA. Trimming took 3 bases from V and 4 from J; bases not matched to a gene: 7. The CDR3 contains 16 residues. CDR3 protein: CASSFIGREATGELFF. CDR3 sequence (DNA): TGTGCCAGCAGCTTCATAGGGCGGGAGGCCACCGGGGAGCTGTTTTTT.